These 22 T cell receptor beta chains were sequenced from one sample in a study of T cells in Graves' hyperthyroidism and ophthalmopathy. From RNA transcripts, TCR beta CDR3 regions were amplified. TCR CDR3 underwent first-round RT-PCR with the HTBI primer set. TCRdb re-analysed the multiplex PCR reads in MiXCR, keeping a single row per CDR3 protein. In the table there are under 300,000 distinct CDR3 sequences, about 14% of which are singletons. Sequencing used blood. Receptor source: a woman aged 30 to 39 with Graves' hyperthyroidism that later progressed to Graves' ophthalmopathy.

This clonotype has only a few counts. The rearrangement joins TRBV9 to TRBJ1-1; D gene ambiguous. CDR1 and CDR2 (germline): SGDLS, YYNGEE. The CDR3 is 14 amino acids. Trimming left V 0 bases short and J 5 bases short, with 11 bases between. CDR3 region: CASSVEGDWTEAFF. The CDR3 nucleotides read TGTGCCAGCAGCGTAGAAGGTGATTGGACTGAAGCTTTCTTT.

CDR3 nucleotides: TGTGCCAGCAGTTCGGACCGGACAGGGGCTAATGGCTACACCTTC. Residues: CASSSDRTGANGYTF. J is TRBJ1-2 and V is TRBV12-3 or TRBV12-4; 9 bases are shared with TRBD1. The CDR3 sequence is 15 residues long. Trimming removed 4 bases from V and 6 bases from J; junction bases left unmatched: 9.

In its sample, this clonotype was seen many times. The chain couples TRBV7-2 to TRBJ2-7, with unresolved D. The CDR3 length is 20 residues. Trimming took off 1 base at V and 3 bases at J, with 28 bases between the two ends. Germline CDR1 and CDR2: SGHTA and FQGNSA. The CDR3 spells CASSLGRPYGVQRGFYEQYF. The CDR3 bases are TGTGCCAGCAGCTTAGGACGGCCCTACGGAGTACAGCGAGGCTTCTACGAGCAGTACTTC.

This clonotype was seen many times. This sequence joins TRBV30 and TRBJ2-5; D is possibly TRBD2 (6 bases). There are 14 residues in the CDR3. Trimming pared 5 bases from V and 5 bases from J, leaving 18 bases between. Germline values: CDR1 GTSNPN, CDR2 SVGIG (reference sequence). The CDR3 sequence is CAWGRAGREETQYF. In DNA, the CDR3 is TGTGCCTGGGGGCGGGCGGGGCGCGAGGAGACCCAGTACTTC.

This clonotype was detected ten times or more. J is TRBJ1-1 and V is TRBV29-1, with D unclear. From germline, CDR1 is SQVTM and CDR2 ANQGSEA. V gave up 0 bases and J gave up 0 bases, with 5 bases separating them. The CDR3 contains 13 residues. The CDR3 is CSVEDDLNTEAFF. The CDR3 DNA reads as TGCAGCGTTGAAGATGACTTGAACACTGAAGCTTTCTTT.

This clonotype was seen at least ten times. The chain couples TRBV28 to TRBJ1-4, with D possibly matching TRBD1 (5 bases). V gave up 10 bases and J gave up 6 bases, with 15 bases separating them. The germline CDR1 and CDR2 sequences are MDHEN and SYDVKM. The CDR3 contains 13 residues. Written as DNA, the CDR3 is TGTGCCACACGGGGGGGAGGGGATGAAAAACTGTTTTTT. It translates to CATRGGGDEKLFF.

The V and J genes are TRBV30 and TRBJ1-3; D is undetermined. V was shortened by 0 bases and J by 4 bases, with 4 bases between the two germline ends. Germline V gene lookup returns CDR1 GTSNPN and CDR2 SVGIG (reference sequence). There are 12 residues in the CDR3. The CDR3 loop is CAWSVIGNTIYF. CDR3 bases: TGTGCCTGGAGTGTAATCGGAAACACCATATATTTT.

This clonotype was seen at least ten times. The CDR3 sequence: CSARESSYNSPLHF. The CDR3 nucleotides read TGCAGTGCTAGAGAGAGCTCCTATAATTCACCCCTCCACTTT. The chain carries TRBV20-1 and TRBJ1-6; no clear D gene. Trimming took off 0 bases at V and 0 bases at J, with 3 bases between the two ends. Germline V CDR1 and CDR2: DFQATT, SNEGSKA (reference sequence). This CDR3 region has 14 residues.

This clonotype was seen ten or more times. This chain links TRBV9 with TRBJ1-1; 8 bases map to TRBD1. V was pared by 3 bases and J by 6 bases, with 7 bases of the junction left unmatched. Germline V CDR1 and CDR2: SGDLS, YYNGEE. The CDR3 consists of 14 residues. The DNA of the CDR3 is TGTGCCAGCAGCGCAGGACAGGGTAACGCTGAAGCTTTCTTT. Translation: CASSAGQGNAEAFF.

This clonotype was found many times. The chain links TRBV18 to TRBJ1-5; TRBD1 matches 7 bases. V shed 9 bases and J 7 bases; nucleotides not matched to a gene: 9. This CDR3 has 13 amino acids. The germline V gene encodes CDR1 KGHSH and CDR2 LQKENI. The CDR3 DNA follows: TGTGCCAGTAGCGGAGGGGGCGGCCAGCCCCAGCATTTT. Amino acid sequence: CASSGGGGQPQHF.

The rearrangement links TRBV7-2 to TRBJ2-1, with TRBD1 as a possible D gene (6 bases). Germline CDR1 is SGHTA and CDR2 is FQGNSA. Trimming took 5 bases from V and 1 from J, leaving 15 bases between them. The CDR3 consists of 16 residues. The CDR3 spells CASSKQTGRSYNEQFF. CDR3 nucleotides: TGTGCCAGCAGCAAGCAGACAGGCCGATCCTACAATGAGCAGTTCTTC.

This clonotype has only a few counts. J is TRBJ1-4 and V is TRBV4-1; possible D gene TRBD1, 5 bases. The CDR3 extends over 15 amino acids. CDR1 is MGHRA, CDR2 YSYEKL, per germline. Trimming took off 2 bases at V and 2 bases at J, with 9 bases between the two ends. CDR3 sequence: CASSQISGTNEKLFF. Written as DNA, the CDR3 is TGCGCCAGCAGCCAAATCTCAGGGACTAATGAAAAACTGTTTTTT.

V and J are TRBV19 and TRBJ1-2, with unresolved D. The CDR3 is 12 residues long. Germline CDR1 LNHDA, CDR2 SQIVND (reference sequence). V shed 3 bases and J shed 6 bases, with 8 bases lying between them. The chain's CDR3 is CASSMTLHGYTF. Here the CDR3 DNA reads TGTGCCAGTAGTATGACACTCCATGGCTACACCTTC.

V is TRBV4-1 and J is TRBJ2-5; weak D call: TRBD1 (6 bases). The germline V and J ends were trimmed by 0 bases and 2 bases, with 16 bases remaining between them. CDR3 length: 17 amino acids. The V gene's germline CDR1 is MGHRA and CDR2 YSYEKL. This CDR3 is CASSQDQGPLGQETQYF. CDR3 bases: TGCGCCAGCAGCCAAGACCAGGGGCCCCTGGGGCAAGAGACCCAGTACTTC.

This clonotype was seen repeatedly, ten times or more. For the CDR3, the DNA is TGTGCCAGCAGCTTAGCAGGGGTAACTGAAGCTTTCTTT. It is translated as CASSLAGVTEAFF. The rearrangement links TRBV7-3 to TRBJ1-1, with D maybe TRBD1 (6 bases). Germline CDR1 reads SGHTA; CDR2 reads FQGTGA. The germline V and J ends were trimmed by 2 bases and 5 bases, with 9 bases remaining between them. This CDR3 region has 13 residues.

This clonotype was picked up many times. The CDR3 loop is CASSPTPGYEKLFF. The CDR3 DNA follows: TGTGCCAGCAGCCCTACTCCGGGCTATGAAAAACTGTTTTTT. The rearrangement uses TRBV6-1 and TRBJ1-4; D is unclear. The germline CDR1 and CDR2 sequences are MNHNS and SASEGT. V gave up 6 bases and J gave up 6 bases, with 14 bases separating them. The CDR3 is made up of 14 amino acids.

This clonotype was picked up many times. The V gene is TRBV24-1, the J gene TRBJ2-3; D may be TRBD2 (7 bases). Germline V lookup: CDR1 KGHDR, CDR2 SFDVKD. The length of the CDR3 is 15 residues. Between the trimmed V and J ends, which lost 2 bases and 4 bases, there was a span of 12 bases. CDR3 bases: TGTGCCACCAGTGATTCTGGGGAGGGGGCAGATACGCAGTATTTT. The encoded protein is CATSDSGEGADTQYF.

V and J are TRBV7-2 and TRBJ1-1; D is possibly TRBD1 (5 bases). CDR3 size: 14 residues. Deletions cut 3 bases from V and 4 bases from J, with 12 bases between. Germline V lookup: CDR1 SGHTA, CDR2 FQGNSA. In DNA, the CDR3 is TGTGCCAGCAGCTTGGCGGGGGTGCGCACTGAAGCTTTCTTT. It codes for CASSLAGVRTEAFF.

In this sample, this clonotype turned up many times. This rearrangement joins TRBV28 to TRBJ2-5; 14 bases fit TRBD2. CDR1 is MDHEN and CDR2 is SYDVKM in the germline V gene. Trimming at V came to 4 bases and at J to 14 bases, leaving 6 bases not matched to a gene. This CDR3 comprises 13 residues. This chain's CDR3 is CASSSGLAGALYF. The CDR3 nucleotides are TGTGCCAGCAGTTCGGGACTAGCGGGAGCCCTTTACTTC.

This clonotype has at least ten counts. V gene TRBV10-3 combines with J gene TRBJ1-1; TRBD1 matches at 9 bases. Germline lookup yields CDR1 ENHRY and CDR2 SYGVKD. The ends lost 0 bases at V and 3 bases at J; junction bases unmatched: 2. The CDR3 extends over 15 amino acids. CDR3 DNA: TGTGCCATCAGTGAGTCCGGACAGGGGTACACTGAAGCTTTCTTT. Encoded protein: CAISESGQGYTEAFF.

This clonotype was recorded at least ten times. The genes are TRBV6-2 or TRBV6-3 and TRBJ2-1; possible D gene TRBD2, 7 bases. The germline CDR1 and CDR2 sequences are MNHEY and SVGEGT. The CDR3 has 20 amino acids. The V end was cut by 2 bases, the J end by 0 bases, with 23 bases between. The CDR3 spells CASSYERDILTRSSYNEQFF. For the CDR3, the DNA is TGTGCCAGCAGTTACGAGCGGGACATCCTAACCCGCTCCTCCTACAATGAGCAGTTCTTC.

This clonotype appeared many times. This rearrangement joins TRBV30 to TRBJ2-3, with D perhaps matching TRBD2 (5 bases). Trimming stripped 3 bases from V and 4 bases from J, with 11 bases between. Per germline, CDR1 GTSNPN and CDR2 SVGIG (reference sequence). CDR3 length: 13 amino acids. In DNA form, the CDR3 reads TGTGCCTGGAGGGACTTAGCCTCAGATACGCAGTATTTT. It yields the protein CAWRDLASDTQYF.